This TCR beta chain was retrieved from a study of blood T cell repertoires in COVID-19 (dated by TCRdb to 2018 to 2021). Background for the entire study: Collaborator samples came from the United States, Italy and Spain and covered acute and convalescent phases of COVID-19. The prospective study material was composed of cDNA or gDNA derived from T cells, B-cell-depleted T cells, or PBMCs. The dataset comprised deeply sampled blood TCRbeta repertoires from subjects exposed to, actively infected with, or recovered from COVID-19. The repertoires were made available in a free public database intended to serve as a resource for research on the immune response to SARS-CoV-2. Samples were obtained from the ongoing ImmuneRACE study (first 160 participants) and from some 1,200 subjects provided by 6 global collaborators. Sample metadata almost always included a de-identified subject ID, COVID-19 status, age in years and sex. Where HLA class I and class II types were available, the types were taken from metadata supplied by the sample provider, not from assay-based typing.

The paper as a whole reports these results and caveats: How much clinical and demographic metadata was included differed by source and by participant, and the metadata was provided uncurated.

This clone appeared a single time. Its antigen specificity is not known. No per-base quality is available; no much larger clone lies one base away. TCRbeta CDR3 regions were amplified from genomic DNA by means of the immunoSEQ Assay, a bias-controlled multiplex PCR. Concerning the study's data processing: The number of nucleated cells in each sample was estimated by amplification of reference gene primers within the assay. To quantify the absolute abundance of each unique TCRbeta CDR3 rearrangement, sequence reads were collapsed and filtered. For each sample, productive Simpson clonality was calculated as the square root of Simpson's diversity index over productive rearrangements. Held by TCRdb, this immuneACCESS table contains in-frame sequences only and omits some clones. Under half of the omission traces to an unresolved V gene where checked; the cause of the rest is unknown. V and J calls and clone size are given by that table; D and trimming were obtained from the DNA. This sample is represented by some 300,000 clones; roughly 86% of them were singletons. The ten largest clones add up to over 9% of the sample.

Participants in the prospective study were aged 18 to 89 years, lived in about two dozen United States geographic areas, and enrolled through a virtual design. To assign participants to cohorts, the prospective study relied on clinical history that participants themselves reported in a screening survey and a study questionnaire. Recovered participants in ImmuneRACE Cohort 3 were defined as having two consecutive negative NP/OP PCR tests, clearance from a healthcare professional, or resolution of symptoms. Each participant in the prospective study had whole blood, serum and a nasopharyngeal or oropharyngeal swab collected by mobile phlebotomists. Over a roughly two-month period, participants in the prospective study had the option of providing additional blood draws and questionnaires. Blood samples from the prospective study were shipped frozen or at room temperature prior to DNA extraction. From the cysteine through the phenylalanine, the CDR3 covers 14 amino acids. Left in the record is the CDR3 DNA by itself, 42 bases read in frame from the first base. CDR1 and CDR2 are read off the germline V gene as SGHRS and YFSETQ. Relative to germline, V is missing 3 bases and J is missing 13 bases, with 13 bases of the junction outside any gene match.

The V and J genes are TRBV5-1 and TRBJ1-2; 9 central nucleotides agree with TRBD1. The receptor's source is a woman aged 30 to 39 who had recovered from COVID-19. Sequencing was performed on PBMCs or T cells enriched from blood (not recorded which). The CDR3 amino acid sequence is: CASSSGQGPWGCTF. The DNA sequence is TGCGCCAGCAGCTCAGGACAGGGGCCTTGGGGGTGCACCTTC.